The source of this T cell receptor beta chain is a study of cytomegalovirus exposure and HLA in healthy donors. Study outcomes and limitations: As immune exposure information, only CMV serostatus was available.

This clone appeared a few times. Its antigen is currently unknown. CDR1 and CDR2 from the germline V gene are MNHEY and SMNVEV (reference sequence). The CDR3 spans 16 residues. J gave up 3 bases and V 3 bases, and 9 bases lay outside the gene matches. Primers: 60 Vbeta forward and 13 Jbeta reverse. Assay: immunoSEQ multiplex PCR; the TCRdb copy retains only in-frame clones and omits some. The data hold approximately 140,000 clones, with 55% to 75% observed a single time. The chain uses TRBV27 and TRBJ2-7, with 9 positions matching TRBD1. The sequence came from a human donor in good health. The sample comprised PBMCs. CDR3 nucleotide sequence: TGTGCCAGCAGTTTGGCGGGGACAGGGCTATACTACGAGCAGTACTTC. It codes for CASSLAGTGLYYEQYF.